The entry below gives a single TCR beta chain sequence along with its context. Per the germline V gene, CDR1 is SQVTM and CDR2 is ANQGSEA. Trimming took off 6 bases at V and 4 bases at J, with 18 bases between the two ends. This CDR3 has 14 amino acids. These data originate in a study of CD8 T cells in Susac syndrome. The authors reverse transcribed roughly 0.5 to 1 ug RNA with random hexamers. TCRdb recomputed calls from the immunoSEQ multiplex PCR reads with MiXCR, one row per CDR3 protein. The table records about 120,000 distinct CDR3 sequences, over 90% of them present only once. Diagnostic criteria defined recently for definite or probable disease were met by the Susac syndrome patients.

J is TRBJ1-2 and V is TRBV29-1, with D possibly TRBD1 on 6 matching bases. Sequencing used CD4+ T cells from PBMCs. The sequence was obtained from a human donor with Susac syndrome. The CDR3 region is CSVQGLVAGYGYTF. The CDR3 coding sequence is TGCAGCGTACAGGGTTTGGTAGCAGGCTATGGCTACACCTTC.